This T cell receptor beta chain was identified during a study of T-cell memory formation after mild COVID-19. Study-wide points: Contracting clones from day 15 to 85 had balanced CD4/CD8; later expanders favoured CD4+. The study found contracting CD4+ clones mainly in CM and EM and contracting CD8+ clones in EMRA.

TCRdb reanalysed the 5' RACE reads using MiXCR and keeps one entry per CDR3 protein. The sample shows 190,000 or so distinct CDR3 sequences, about 21% of them seen only once. Comments on this clonotype: Its antigen is not identified.

CDR1 and CDR2 (germline): LNHNV, YYDKDF (reference sequence). With 3 bases removed from V and 0 bases from J, the gap between germline ends came to 12 bases. The CDR3 is 16 residues long. The sequencing input was PBMCs or a T cell subset sorted from them (not recorded which). This rearrangement joins TRBV15 to TRBJ2-1, with no clear D. The sequence came from an adult woman who had mild COVID-19 (a few samples of this study predate the infection). Cell type and time point are not known. CDR3 coding DNA: TGTGCCACCAGCAGGGAAGCGTTACGCTCCTACAATGAGCAGTTCTTC. This encodes CATSREALRSYNEQFF.